This TCR beta chain was documented in a study of blood T cell repertoires in COVID-19. Across the study: Collection of acute and convalescent COVID-19 samples took place in the United States, Italy and Spain. T cells, B-cell-depleted T cells, or PBMCs supplied cDNA or gDNA.

The protocol was immunoSEQ multiplex PCR, while the TCRdb copy is restricted to in-frame clones and leaves out a portion. This sample has tens of thousands of clones; approximately 84% occur once, and the top ten carry approximately 15%. This CDR3 comprises 18 residues. Losses at the gene ends were 0 bases for V and 0 bases for J; bases not matched to a gene: 9. The rearrangement uses TRBV23-1 and TRBJ1-1; TRBD1 agrees at 8 bases. TRBV23-1 is annotated as an ORF whose role is uncertain. The TCR comes from a man between 65 and 80 years old with active COVID-19. The material sequenced was peripheral blood. CDR3 DNA sequence: TGCGCCAGCAGTCAATCAAAGGACAGGGCAGTGGTGAACACTGAAGCTTTCTTT. Amino acid sequence: CASSQSKDRAVVNTEAFF.